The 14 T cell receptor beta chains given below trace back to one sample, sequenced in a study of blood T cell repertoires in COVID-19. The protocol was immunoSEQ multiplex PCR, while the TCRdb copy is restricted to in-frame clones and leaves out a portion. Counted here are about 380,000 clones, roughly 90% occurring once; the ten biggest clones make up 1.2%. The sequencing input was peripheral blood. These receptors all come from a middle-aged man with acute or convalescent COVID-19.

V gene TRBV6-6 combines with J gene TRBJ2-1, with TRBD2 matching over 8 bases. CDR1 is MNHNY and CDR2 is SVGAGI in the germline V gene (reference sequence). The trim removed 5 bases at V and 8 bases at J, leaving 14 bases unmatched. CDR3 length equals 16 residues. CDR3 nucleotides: TGTGCCAGCAGTAACCTGGGGACTAGTGAGCGTCATGAGCAGTTCTTC. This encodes CASSNLGTSERHEQFF.

The DNA of the CDR3 is TGTGCCAGCTCCTTAGGGGGGGGCACAGAAACCCTTTACGCAACTAACTATGGCTACACCTTC. This sequence encodes CASSLGGGTETLYATNYGYTF. The chain couples TRBV18 to TRBJ1-2, with TRBD1 as a possible D gene (6 bases). Germline lookup yields CDR1 KGHSH and CDR2 LQKENI. This CDR3 is 21 amino acids long. The V end lost 6 bases, the J end lost 0 bases, and 32 bases lay between the germline ends.

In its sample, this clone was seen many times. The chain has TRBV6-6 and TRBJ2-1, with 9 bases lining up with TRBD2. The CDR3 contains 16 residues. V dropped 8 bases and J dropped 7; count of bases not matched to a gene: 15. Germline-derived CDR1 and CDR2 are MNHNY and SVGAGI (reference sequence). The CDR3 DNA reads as TGTGCCAGCTCGCCCTTGGGGGCGGGGGGGCTAAATGAGCAGTTCTTC. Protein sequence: CASSPLGAGGLNEQFF.

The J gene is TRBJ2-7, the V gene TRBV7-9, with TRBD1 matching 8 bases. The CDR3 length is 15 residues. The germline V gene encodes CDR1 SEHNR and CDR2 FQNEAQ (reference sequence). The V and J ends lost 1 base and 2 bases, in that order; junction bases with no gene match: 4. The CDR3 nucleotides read TGTGCCAGCAGCTTAGGACAGGGGCGTACCTACGAGCAGTACTTC. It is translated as CASSLGQGRTYEQYF.

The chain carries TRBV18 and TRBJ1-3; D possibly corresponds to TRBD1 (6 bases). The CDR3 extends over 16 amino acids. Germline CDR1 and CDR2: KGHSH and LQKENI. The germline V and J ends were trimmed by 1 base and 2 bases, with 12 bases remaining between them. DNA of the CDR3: TGTGCCAGCTCACCACTTACGGCAGGGGCTGGAAACACCATATATTTT. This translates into CASSPLTAGAGNTIYF.

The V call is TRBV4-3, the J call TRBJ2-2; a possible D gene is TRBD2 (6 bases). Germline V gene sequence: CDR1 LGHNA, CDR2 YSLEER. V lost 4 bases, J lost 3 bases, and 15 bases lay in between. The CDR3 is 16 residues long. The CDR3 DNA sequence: TGCGCCAGCAGCCGGAGAACCGGGAGACACACCGGGGAGCTGTTTTTT. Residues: CASSRRTGRHTGELFF.

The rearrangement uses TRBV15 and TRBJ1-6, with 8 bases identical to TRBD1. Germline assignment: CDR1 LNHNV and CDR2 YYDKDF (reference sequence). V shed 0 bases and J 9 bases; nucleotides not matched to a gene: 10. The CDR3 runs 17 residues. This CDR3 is CATSRDRTSQGGSPLHF. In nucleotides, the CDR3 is TGTGCCACCAGCAGAGATCGGACCTCACAGGGGGGTTCACCCCTCCACTTT. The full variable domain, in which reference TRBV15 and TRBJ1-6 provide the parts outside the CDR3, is DAMVIQNPRYQVTQFGKPVTLSCSQTLNHNVMYWYQQKSSQAPKLLFHYYDKDFNNEADTPDNFQSRRPNTSFCFLDIRSPGLGDTAMYLCATSRDRTSQGGSPLHFGNGTRLTVT.

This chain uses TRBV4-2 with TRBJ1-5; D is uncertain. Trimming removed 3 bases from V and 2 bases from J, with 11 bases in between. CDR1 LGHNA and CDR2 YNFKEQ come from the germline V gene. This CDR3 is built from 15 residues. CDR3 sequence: CASSQSQDGNQPQHF. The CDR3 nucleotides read TGTGCCAGCAGCCAGAGCCAGGATGGCAATCAGCCCCAGCATTTT.

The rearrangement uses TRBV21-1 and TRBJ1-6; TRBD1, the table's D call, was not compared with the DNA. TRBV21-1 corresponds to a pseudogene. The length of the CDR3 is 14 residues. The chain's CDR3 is CASSKQGANSPLHF. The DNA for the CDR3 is TGTGCCAGCAGCAAGCAGGGGGCCAATTCACCCCTCCACTTT.

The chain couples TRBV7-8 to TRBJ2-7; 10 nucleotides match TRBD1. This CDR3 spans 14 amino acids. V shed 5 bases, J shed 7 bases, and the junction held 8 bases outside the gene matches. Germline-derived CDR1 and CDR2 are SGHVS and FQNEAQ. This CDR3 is CASSRGQGVGEQYF. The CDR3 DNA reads TGTGCCAGCAGCCGAGGACAGGGGGTGGGAGAGCAGTACTTC.

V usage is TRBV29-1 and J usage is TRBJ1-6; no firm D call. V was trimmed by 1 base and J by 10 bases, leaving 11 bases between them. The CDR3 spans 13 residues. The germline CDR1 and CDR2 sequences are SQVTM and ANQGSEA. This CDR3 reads CSVEVDRGSPLHF. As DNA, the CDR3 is TGCAGCGTTGAAGTGGACCGCGGGTCACCCCTCCACTTT.

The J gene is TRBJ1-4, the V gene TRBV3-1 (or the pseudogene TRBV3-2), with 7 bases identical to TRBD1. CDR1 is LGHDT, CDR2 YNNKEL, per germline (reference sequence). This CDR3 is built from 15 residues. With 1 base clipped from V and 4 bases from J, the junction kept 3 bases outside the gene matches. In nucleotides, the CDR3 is TGTGCCAGCAGCCAAGGGGACAGCCTTAATGAAAAACTGTTTTTT. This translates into CASSQGDSLNEKLFF.

The DNA for the CDR3 is TGTGCCAGCAGTTCCATAGGCGGCTACGAGCAGTACTTC. Its protein is CASSSIGGYEQYF. The chain carries TRBV28 and TRBJ2-7; D call uncertain. V was trimmed by 4 bases and J by 3 bases, leaving 10 bases between them. The CDR3 extends over 13 amino acids. Per the germline V gene, CDR1 is MDHEN and CDR2 is SYDVKM.

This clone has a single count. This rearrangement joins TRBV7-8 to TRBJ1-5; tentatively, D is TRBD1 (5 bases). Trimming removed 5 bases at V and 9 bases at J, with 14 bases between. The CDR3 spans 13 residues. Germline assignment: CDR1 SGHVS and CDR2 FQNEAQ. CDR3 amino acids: CASSTGPGGPQHF. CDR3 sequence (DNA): TGTGCCAGCAGCACGGGACCCGGGGGGCCCCAGCATTTT. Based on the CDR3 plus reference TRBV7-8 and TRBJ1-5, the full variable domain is GAGVSQSPRYKVAKRGQDVALRCDPISGHVSLFWYQQALGQGPEFLTYFQNEAQLDKSGLPSDRFFAERPEGSVSTLKIQRTQQEDSAVYLCASSTGPGGPQHFGDGTRLSIL.